Listed here are 27 T cell receptor beta chains from one sample, sequenced in a study of OX40 agonist ivuxolimab in advanced cancers. The method was immunoSEQ multiplex PCR; TCRdb's version includes in-frame clones alone and lacks a portion of them. The sample has 70,000 to 75,000 clones; 85% are singletons. Sequenced here: CD4+ or CD8+ T cells sorted from blood, sampled in a trial of the OX40 agonist ivuxolimab. Receptors were obtained from an adult with an advanced solid tumor such as melanoma, head and neck, liver or kidney cancer.

The chain has TRBV2 and TRBJ2-1; 11 positions agree with TRBD2. Trimming cost V 7 bases and J 4 bases; bases outside gene matches: 6. Germline V CDR1 and CDR2: SNHLY, FYNNEI. This CDR3 spans 15 amino acids. The CDR3 sequence: CASTRGLAVYNEQFF. The CDR3 DNA reads TGTGCCAGCACCCGGGGACTAGCGGTATACAATGAGCAGTTCTTC.

The CDR3 spells CASSLTRTYNEQFF. For the CDR3, the DNA is TGTGCCAGCAGCTTAACCCGGACCTACAATGAGCAGTTCTTC. The gene calls are TRBV7-9 and TRBJ2-1; D is unresolved. The CDR3 has 14 amino acids. The germline V and J ends were trimmed by 2 bases and 2 bases, with 7 bases remaining between them. From germline, CDR1 is SEHNR and CDR2 FQNEAQ (reference sequence).

The chain carries TRBV7-9 and TRBJ2-2; the D gene is possibly TRBD1 (6 bases). The CDR3 has 14 residues. Germline CDR1 reads SEHNR; CDR2 reads FQNEAQ (reference sequence). V dropped 4 bases and J dropped 2 bases, with 8 bases sitting between them. The DNA for the CDR3 is TGTGCCAGCAGCTCGGACAGTAACACCGGGGAGCTGTTTTTT. Protein product: CASSSDSNTGELFF.

V usage is TRBV11-2 and J usage is TRBJ2-3, with 7 nucleotides matching TRBD2. Germline trimming cut 2 bases from V and 1 base from J; bases unmatched to any gene: 6. This CDR3 contains 16 residues. Per the germline V gene, CDR1 is SGHAT and CDR2 is FQNNGV. The CDR3 region has the DNA TGTGCCAGCAGCTTAATGGGGGGGAGCGGCACAGATACGCAGTATTTT. Its protein product is CASSLMGGSGTDTQYF.

The gene calls are TRBV7-8 and TRBJ2-7; D is perhaps TRBD1 (5 bases). The CDR3 extends over 13 amino acids. Germline CDR1 SGHVS, CDR2 FQNEAQ. V was trimmed by 5 bases and J by 3 bases, leaving 11 bases between them. CDR3 in amino acids: CASSRSDSYEQYV. CDR3 in DNA: TGTGCCAGCAGCCGCTCCGACAGCTACGAGCAGTACGTC.

The rearrangement joins TRBV19 to TRBJ1-5; D unclear. V was trimmed by 7 bases and J by 3 bases, leaving 13 bases between them. CDR3 length: 14 residues. The germline CDR1 and CDR2 sequences are LNHDA and SQIVND (reference sequence). CDR3 amino acids: CASKRSGNNQPQHF. As DNA, the CDR3 is TGTGCCAGTAAAAGGTCGGGGAACAATCAGCCCCAGCATTTT.

V is TRBV6-5 and J is TRBJ2-5, with TRBD1 as a possible D gene (6 bases). This CDR3 contains 15 residues. Per the germline V gene, CDR1 is MNHEY and CDR2 is SVGAGI. Trimming shortened V by 3 bases and J by 2 bases, and 13 bases separated the two germline ends. The CDR3 DNA reads TGTGCCAGCAGTTATACCGGGACATCTCAAGAGACCCAGTACTTC. This encodes CASSYTGTSQETQYF.

This chain joins TRBV27 and TRBJ2-5; D is possibly TRBD1 or TRBD2 (5 bases each). In germline, CDR1 is MNHEY, CDR2 SMNVEV (reference sequence). This CDR3 region has 13 residues. V lost 4 bases and J 7 bases, leaving 13 bases between the germline ends. The CDR3 region is CASSWGRQSTQYF. CDR3 nucleotide sequence: TGTGCCAGCAGTTGGGGGAGACAATCGACCCAGTACTTC.

The chain employs TRBV7-2 and TRBJ1-5; tentative D call: TRBD1 (5 bases). V was pared by 5 bases and J by 5 bases, with 16 bases between. The CDR3 is made up of 15 amino acids. Germline CDR1 and CDR2: SGHTA and FQGNSA. This CDR3 reads CASSRTGDRDQPQHF. CDR3 nucleotides: TGTGCCAGCAGCCGGACCGGGGACCGTGATCAGCCCCAGCATTTT.

The chain employs TRBV4-1 and TRBJ2-3, with a tentative D call TRBD2 (7 bases). V was trimmed by 1 base and J by 2 bases, leaving 13 bases between them. The germline CDR1 and CDR2 sequences are MGHRA and YSYEKL. The CDR3 totals 16 residues. The CDR3 loop reads CASSQGRGAFTDTQYF. The CDR3 DNA reads as TGCGCCAGCAGCCAAGGTCGGGGGGCATTCACAGATACGCAGTATTTT.

The V gene is TRBV7-9, the J gene TRBJ2-3, with TRBD1 matching 7 bases. Germline lookup yields CDR1 SEHNR and CDR2 FQNEAQ (reference sequence). Germline trimming cut 5 bases from V and 0 bases from J; bases unmatched to any gene: 5. This CDR3 comprises 15 residues. CDR3 nucleotides: TGTGCCAGCAGCCACCGGGACAGTAGCACAGATACGCAGTATTTT. It codes for CASSHRDSSTDTQYF.

The rearrangement links TRBV4-1 to TRBJ2-3; D may be TRBD1 or TRBD2 (6 bases each). The CDR3 covers 14 residues. Trimming removed 0 bases from V and 8 bases from J, with 12 bases in between. Per germline, CDR1 MGHRA and CDR2 YSYEKL. CDR3 amino acids: CASSQDPGAGTQYF. CDR3 sequence (DNA): TGCGCCAGCAGCCAAGATCCGGGGGCTGGTACGCAGTATTTT.

The V call is TRBV7-9, the J call TRBJ2-2, with 9 bases matching TRBD2. The CDR3 has 17 amino acids. V trimming: 3 bases; J trimming: 3 bases; junction bases outside the gene matches: 8. Germline V lookup: CDR1 SEHNR, CDR2 FQNEAQ (reference sequence). CDR3 amino acids: CASSLGSGSQDTGELFF. DNA of the CDR3: TGTGCCAGCAGCTTGGGTAGCGGGAGCCAGGACACCGGGGAGCTGTTTTTT.

The gene calls are TRBV6-5 and TRBJ2-7; 8 bases line up with TRBD1. Germline V gene lookup returns CDR1 MNHEY and CDR2 SVGAGI. The CDR3 extends over 12 amino acids. V shed 7 bases and J 3 bases; nucleotides not matched to a gene: 2. CDR3 residues: CASKDRGYEQYV. In DNA, the CDR3 is TGTGCCAGCAAAGACAGGGGCTACGAGCAGTACGTC.

J is TRBJ1-4 and V is TRBV5-6; tentatively, D is TRBD1 (6 bases). Between the trimmed V and J ends, which lost 4 bases and 6 bases, there was a span of 13 bases. From germline, CDR1 is SGHDT and CDR2 YYEEEE. The CDR3 is 14 residues long. This chain's CDR3 is CASSNTGPDEKLFF. The CDR3 DNA reads TGTGCCAGCAGCAATACAGGGCCCGATGAAAAACTGTTTTTT.

This chain uses TRBV6-6 with TRBJ2-1; D perhaps matches TRBD2 (6 bases). Germline V gene data show CDR1 as MNHNY and CDR2 as SVGAGI (reference sequence). The V gene lost 0 bases and the J gene lost 3 bases, with 6 bases spanning the gap. This CDR3 comprises 14 residues. The CDR3 is CASSYSGGYNEQFF. CDR3 DNA: TGTGCCAGCAGTTACTCCGGGGGCTACAATGAGCAGTTCTTC.

This rearrangement joins TRBV28 to TRBJ2-5; D is uncertain. The length of the CDR3 is 13 residues. CDR1 MDHEN and CDR2 SYDVKM come from the germline V gene. Trimming removed 4 bases at V and 4 bases at J, with 10 bases between. CDR3 nucleotide sequence: TGTGCCAGCAGTTCGGAGTTCCGAGAGACCCAGTACTTC. Amino acids: CASSSEFRETQYF.

The chain recombines TRBV28 with TRBJ2-3, with 10 positions matching TRBD1. This CDR3 has 16 residues. Per germline, CDR1 MDHEN and CDR2 SYDVKM. V lost 4 bases to trimming and J lost 2 bases; unmatched junction nucleotides: 6. Here the CDR3 DNA reads TGTGCCAGCAGTTCGCGACAGGGGGCTCTCACAGATACGCAGTATTTT. Translating it yields CASSSRQGALTDTQYF.

The chain uses TRBV19 and TRBJ2-2, with 8 bases fitting TRBD1. The CDR3 has 14 residues. Trimming at V came to 6 bases and at J to 6 bases, leaving 6 bases not matched to a gene. The germline CDR1 and CDR2 sequences are LNHDA and SQIVND (reference sequence). In DNA, the CDR3 is TGTGCCAGTAGATTCCAGGGGGCGTCCGGGGAGCTGTTTTTT. Translated: CASRFQGASGELFF.

The chain carries TRBV28 and TRBJ1-5; 10 bases map to TRBD1. Germline CDR1 MDHEN, CDR2 SYDVKM. V shed 4 bases, J shed 0 bases, and the junction held 9 bases outside the gene matches. CDR3 length equals 18 residues. The CDR3 region is CASSSPGQGLNSNQPQHF. CDR3 DNA: TGTGCCAGCAGTTCCCCGGGACAGGGGCTCAATAGCAATCAGCCCCAGCATTTT.

V is TRBV10-2 and J is TRBJ1-2; D remains ambiguous. Germline lookup yields CDR1 WSHSY and CDR2 SAAADI. The CDR3 sequence is 13 residues long. Trimming left V 5 bases short and J 2 bases short, with 9 bases between. The CDR3 DNA sequence: TGCGCCAGCAGTCCAGACAACAACTATGGCTACACCTTC. As protein: CASSPDNNYGYTF.

This clone was detected only once. V gene TRBV9 combines with J gene TRBJ1-1; 10 bases align to TRBD1. V trimming: 6 bases; J trimming: 5 bases; junction bases outside the gene matches: 4. The CDR3 has 13 residues. Germline assignment: CDR1 SGDLS and CDR2 YYNGEE. The DNA of the CDR3 is TGTGCCAGCACCGGGGACAGGGGAACTGAAGCTTTCTTT. Its protein is CASTGDRGTEAFF.

The chain links TRBV6-6 to TRBJ1-1; no firm D call. There are 14 residues in the CDR3. From germline, CDR1 is MNHNY and CDR2 SVGAGI (reference sequence). Between the trimmed V and J ends, which lost 5 bases and 0 bases, there was a span of 10 bases. The CDR3 reads CASSPRTVNTEAFF. The CDR3 nucleotides read TGTGCCAGCAGTCCCCGGACGGTGAACACTGAAGCTTTCTTT.

The chain carries TRBV4-1 and TRBJ1-6; the match to TRBD1 covers 10 bases. CDR1 and CDR2 from the germline V gene are MGHRA and YSYEKL. Unmatched junction bases numbered 5, after V lost 2 bases and J lost 7 bases. CDR3 length equals 16 residues. CDR3 residues: CASSQTPGQGNSPLHF. In DNA form, the CDR3 reads TGCGCCAGCAGCCAAACACCGGGACAGGGGAATTCACCCCTCCACTTT.

The chain employs TRBV2 and TRBJ1-5, with D possibly matching TRBD1 (6 bases). Germline CDR1 and CDR2: SNHLY and FYNNEI. The CDR3 extends over 14 amino acids. Trimming removed 5 bases at V and 7 bases at J, with 15 bases between. The DNA for the CDR3 is TGTGCCAGCAGTTTAAGACAGGTCAACCAGCCCCAGCATTTT. As protein: CASSLRQVNQPQHF.

This clone was observed a single time. This sequence joins TRBV27 and TRBJ2-2, with unresolved D. The CDR3 has 13 amino acids. Trimming took off 0 bases at V and 5 bases at J, with 4 bases between the two ends. From germline, CDR1 is MNHEY and CDR2 SMNVEV (reference sequence). The CDR3 region is CASSLSWTGELFF. In DNA, the CDR3 is TGTGCCAGCAGTTTATCGTGGACCGGGGAGCTGTTTTTT.

The CDR3 DNA reads as TGTGCCAGCAGTTCCGGGACAGGGTTCACCGGGGAGCTGTTTTTT. Its protein is CASSSGTGFTGELFF. The genes are TRBV28 and TRBJ2-2; TRBD1 matches at 9 bases. Germline CDR1 MDHEN, CDR2 SYDVKM. The CDR3 totals 15 residues. J was trimmed by 4 bases and V by 4 bases; bases with no gene match: 4.